This T cell receptor (beta chain) comes out of a study of Tregs in tolerant kidney transplant recipients. Germline V lookup: CDR1 SNHLY, CDR2 FYNNEI. The CDR3 contains 13 residues. Trimming cost V 6 bases and J 0 bases, with 6 bases left between them. Method: immunoSEQ multiplex PCR; TCRdb's copy keeps in-frame clones and lacks some. The data contain more than 90,000 clones, around nine tenths of them singletons. The chain is built from TRBV2 and TRBJ1-5; the D is unclear. Material: CD4+ T cells from blood. This receptor was identified in a human donor in good health. CDR3 amino acids: CASRRDSNQPQHF. DNA for the CDR3: TGTGCCAGCAGACGTGATAGCAATCAGCCCCAGCATTTT.